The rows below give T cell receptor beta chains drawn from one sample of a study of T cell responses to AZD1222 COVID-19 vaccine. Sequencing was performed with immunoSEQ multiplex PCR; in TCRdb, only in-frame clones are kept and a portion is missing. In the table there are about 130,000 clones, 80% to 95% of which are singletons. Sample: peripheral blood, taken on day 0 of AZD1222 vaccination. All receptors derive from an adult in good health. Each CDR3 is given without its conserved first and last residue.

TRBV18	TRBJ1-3	ASSPPGISGNTIY
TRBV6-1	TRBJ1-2	ASSDWAEGGYT
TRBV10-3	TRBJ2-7	AISPGVYTNEQY
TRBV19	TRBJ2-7	ASSIEGTEQY
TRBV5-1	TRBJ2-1	ASSPGQINEQF
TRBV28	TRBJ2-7	ASRSGSSSYEQY
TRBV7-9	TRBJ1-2	ASSPVGRALNYGYT
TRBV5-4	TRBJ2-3	ASSPMGPDTQY
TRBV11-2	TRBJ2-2	ASSLERVQVTGELF
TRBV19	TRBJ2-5	ATADNPQETQY
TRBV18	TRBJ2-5	ASSGQSVTQY
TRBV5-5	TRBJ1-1	ASSYLTGDTEAF
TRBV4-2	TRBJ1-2	ASRGQTDNYGYT
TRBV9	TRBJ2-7	ASSASGTGGDEQY
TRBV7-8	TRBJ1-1	ASSLDQRGIEAF
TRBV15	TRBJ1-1	ATSRVMNTEAF
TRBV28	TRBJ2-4	ASSSPRGDIQY
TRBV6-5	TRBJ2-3	ASSSGTSGPFDTQY
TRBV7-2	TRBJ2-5	ASSLVSAVQETQY
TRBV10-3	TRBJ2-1	ASRDRESHEQF
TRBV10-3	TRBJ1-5	AISESVAGNNQPQH
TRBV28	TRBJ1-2	ATSYRGLWYYT
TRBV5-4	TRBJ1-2	ASSLNPGGGYT
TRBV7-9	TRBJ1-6	ASSLGGSPLH
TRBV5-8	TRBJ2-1	ASRPGGSYNEQF
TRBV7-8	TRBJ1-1	ASSATGTGGSSAF
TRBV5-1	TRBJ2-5	ASSLGHQGGETQY
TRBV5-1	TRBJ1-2	ASSFLGADGYT
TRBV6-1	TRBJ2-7	ASSENSSYEQY
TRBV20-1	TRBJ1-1	SAPSETEAF
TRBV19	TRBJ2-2	ASSIGPSGRSTGELF
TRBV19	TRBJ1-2	ASKGSSQDYGYT
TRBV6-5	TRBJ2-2	AHGGRDTGELF
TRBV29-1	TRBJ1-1	SVARAGTEAF
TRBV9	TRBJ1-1	ASSENRDRGTEAF
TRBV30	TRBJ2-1	AWRPTSGRLREQF
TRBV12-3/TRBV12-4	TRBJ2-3	ASSFPADTQY
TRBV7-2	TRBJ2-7	ASSTSGRGDEQY
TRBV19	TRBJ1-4	ASSKTRYRGLDEKLF
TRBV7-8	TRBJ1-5	ASSRVGGEFYQPQH
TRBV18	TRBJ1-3	ASSFDIRANTIY
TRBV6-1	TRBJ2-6	ASSEPGHPSGANVLT
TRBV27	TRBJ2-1	ASKTSGRSYNEQF
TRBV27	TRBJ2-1	ASSLRGNYEQF
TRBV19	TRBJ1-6	ASSPGQNNSPLH
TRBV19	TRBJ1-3	ASMNRGPGNTIY
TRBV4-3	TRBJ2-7	ASSQETENSYEQY
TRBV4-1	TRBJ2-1	ASSQIGNEQF
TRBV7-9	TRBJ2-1	ASSPPPRDSSYNEQF
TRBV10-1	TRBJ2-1	ASSEYSYNEQF
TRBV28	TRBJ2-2	ASSFRRGELF
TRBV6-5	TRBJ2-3	ASLRGLTDTQY
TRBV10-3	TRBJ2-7	AISGSVREQY
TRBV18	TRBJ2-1	ASSPITGNYNEQF
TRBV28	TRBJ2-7	ASSFLRAEQY
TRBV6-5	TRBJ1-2	ASRGGNYGYT
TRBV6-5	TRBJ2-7	ASTLSGLAYEQY
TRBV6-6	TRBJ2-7	ASRTMAGGSYEQY
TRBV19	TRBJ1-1	ASGGWTEAF
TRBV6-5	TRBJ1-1	ASRNTGTVRTEAF